Following are 21 T cell receptor beta chains from one sample sequenced in a study of Ad26.COV2.S vaccination and SARS-CoV-2 variants (TCRdb year 2021). Receptors were amplified or captured by the immunoSEQ multiplex PCR assay. TCRdb took over this immuneACCESS table, retaining in-frame rearrangements with V and J assigned. Such tables are incomplete; in checked studies, under half of the missing clones stem from an unresolved V gene, and the remainder is unexplained. Counted in this sample were more than 300,000 clones; around 81% of them appeared once. The ten biggest clones cover approximately 2.1% of the sample. The sample's treatment or condition label, in plain terms: around 19 received Ad26.COV2.S at low or high dose, single or two shots; 5 received placebo; per-sample allocation not given. Repertoires of vaccine and placebo recipients were sequenced from samples collected on day 63 after the first injection.

This specimen consisted of peripheral blood, obtained in a trial of Ad26.COV2.S vaccine versus placebo. These receptors were taken from a person between 18 and 60 years old who received the Ad26.COV2.S COVID-19 vaccine or a placebo.

The J gene is TRBJ2-7, the V gene TRBV28, with 7 bases identical to TRBD2. CDR1 MDHEN and CDR2 SYDVKM come from the germline V gene. V was clipped by 6 bases and J by 3 bases; unmatched bases: 5. The CDR3 covers 13 residues. The CDR3: CASSYREDYEQYF. Written as DNA, the CDR3 is TGTGCCAGCAGCTACCGGGAGGACTACGAGCAGTACTTC.

The rearrangement uses TRBV7-8 and TRBJ1-2; 9 bases are shared with TRBD1. Looked up from germline, CDR1 is SGHVS and CDR2 is FQNEAQ. The V segment lost 2 bases and the J segment 5 bases; nucleotides outside the gene matches: 6. There are 15 residues in the CDR3. CDR3 sequence reads: CASSLLRDRVYGYTF. The CDR3 DNA reads as TGTGCCAGCAGCTTACTCCGGGACAGGGTATATGGCTACACCTTC.

The J gene is TRBJ1-2, the V gene TRBV28; no clear D gene. The CDR3 extends over 12 amino acids. The V and J ends lost 4 bases and 5 bases respectively, with 8 bases between them. Germline-derived CDR1 and CDR2 are MDHEN and SYDVKM. CDR3 in DNA: TGTGCCAGCAGTTGGGAGAGGTATGGCTACACCTTC. It encodes CASSWERYGYTF.

The chain uses TRBV5-5 and TRBJ2-3; 11 nucleotides align to TRBD2. Per the germline V gene, CDR1 is SGHKS and CDR2 is YYEKEE (reference sequence). The CDR3 length is 17 residues. V shed 4 bases and J 2 bases; nucleotides not matched to a gene: 9. The CDR3 sequence: CASSPTPTSGVTDTQYF. CDR3 bases: TGTGCCAGCAGCCCTACCCCGACTAGCGGGGTCACAGATACGCAGTATTTT.

This sequence joins TRBV21-1 and TRBJ1-2. TRBV21-1 is marked as a pseudogene. This CDR3 has 14 amino acids. This CDR3 reads CASSTGAVLDGYTF. The CDR3 DNA is TGTGCCAGCAGCACGGGGGCGGTGTTGGATGGCTACACCTTC.

This clone was found once. The chain has TRBV5-8 and TRBJ2-7, with D perhaps TRBD2 (6 bases). Trimming removed 4 bases from V and 0 bases from J, with 11 bases in between. CDR1 and CDR2 from the germline V gene are SGHTS and YDEGEE. The CDR3 is 14 residues long. CDR3 sequence (DNA): TGTGCCAGCAGCCTCCCCGGGAGCTCCTACGAGCAGTACTTC. Residues: CASSLPGSSYEQYF.

The chain has TRBV15 and TRBJ2-1; 7 positions agree with TRBD1. Germline CDR1 LNHNV, CDR2 YYDKDF (reference sequence). This CDR3 region has 16 residues. After removal of 3 bases from V and 3 bases from J, the junction contained 8 bases not matched to a gene. This CDR3 reads CATSRATGQSYNEQFF. The CDR3 coding sequence is TGTGCCACCAGCAGGGCTACGGGACAGAGCTACAATGAGCAGTTCTTC.

The V and J genes are TRBV28 and TRBJ1-2; D ambiguous. The CDR3 length is 13 residues. The V end lost 5 bases, the J end lost 8 bases, and 15 bases lay between the germline ends. From germline, CDR1 is MDHEN and CDR2 SYDVKM. The DNA of the CDR3 is TGTGCCAGCAGTCCTCGTGCGGTGAGGGGCTACACCTTC. Translation gives CASSPRAVRGYTF.

The gene calls are TRBV5-1 and TRBJ2-1, with 7 nucleotides matching TRBD1. CDR3 length equals 16 residues. Germline V CDR1 and CDR2: SGHRS, YFSETQ. V shed 8 bases, J shed 6 bases, and the junction held 17 bases outside the gene matches. Here the CDR3 DNA reads TGCGCCAGTACCGACAGGGCAACGGGACGGATCAATGAGCAGTTCTTC. Translated, it gives CASTDRATGRINEQFF.

This chain links TRBV19 with TRBJ1-6; unclear D gene. The V gene's germline CDR1 is LNHDA and CDR2 SQIVND (reference sequence). The CDR3 runs to 16 residues. With 3 bases removed from V and 7 bases from J, the gap between germline ends came to 16 bases. CDR3 residues: CASSMRESRANSPLHF. The CDR3 region has the DNA TGTGCCAGTAGTATGAGAGAAAGCCGGGCGAATTCACCCCTCCACTTT. The full variable domain, in which reference TRBV19 and TRBJ1-6 provide the parts outside the CDR3, is DGGITQSPKYLFRKEGQNVTLSCEQNLNHDAMYWYRQDPGQGLRLIYYSQIVNDFQKGDIAEGYSVSREKKESFPLTVTSAQKNPTAFYLCASSMRESRANSPLHFGNGTRLTVT.

The J gene is TRBJ2-7, the V gene TRBV4-2; TRBD2 aligns across 7 bases. Trimming cost V 3 bases and J 1 base; bases outside gene matches: 9. This CDR3 has 16 amino acids. Per germline, CDR1 LGHNA and CDR2 YNFKEQ. CDR3 region: CASSHHIAGESYEQYF. The CDR3 bases are TGTGCCAGCAGCCATCATATAGCGGGCGAATCCTACGAGCAGTACTTC.

This clone was found once. The rearrangement uses TRBV6-1 and TRBJ2-3; TRBD2 matches 10 bases. Germline values: CDR1 MNHNS, CDR2 SASEGT. This CDR3 has 17 residues. V lost 2 bases, J lost 6 bases, and 11 bases stayed unmatched. CDR3 residues: CASSEQPSGGAGDTQYF. In DNA form, the CDR3 reads TGTGCCAGCAGTGAACAGCCCAGCGGGGGGGCCGGGGATACGCAGTATTTT.

The chain links TRBV28 to TRBJ2-7; TRBD1 agrees at 8 bases. The CDR3 contains 14 residues. In germline, CDR1 is MDHEN, CDR2 SYDVKM. With 1 base clipped from V and 4 bases from J, the junction kept 3 bases outside the gene matches. CDR3 sequence reads: CASSLFDRGYEQYF. CDR3 nucleotides: TGTGCCAGCAGTTTATTTGACAGGGGATACGAGCAGTACTTC.

The chain recombines TRBV5-1 with TRBJ1-5; unclear D gene. Between the trimmed V and J ends, which lost 0 bases and 3 bases, there was a span of 4 bases. The germline gives CDR1 SGHRS, CDR2 YFSETQ. CDR3 length: 13 residues. Written as DNA, the CDR3 is TGCGCCAGCAGCTTGGGGTACAATCAGCCCCAGCATTTT. As protein: CASSLGYNQPQHF.

The V and J genes are TRBV28 and TRBJ2-7; 9 bases agree with TRBD1. The CDR3 sequence is 13 residues long. With 8 bases clipped from V and 3 bases from J, the junction kept 5 bases outside the gene matches. Germline CDR1 MDHEN, CDR2 SYDVKM. CDR3 DNA: TGTGCCAGCGGACCGGGACAGGGCTACGAGCAGTACTTC. This encodes CASGPGQGYEQYF. Full variable domain (missing parts from reference TRBV28 and TRBJ2-7): DVKVTQSSRYLVKRTGEKVFLECVQDMDHENMFWYRQDPGLGLRLIYFSYDVKMKEKGDIPEGYSVSREKKERFSLILESASTNQTSMYLCASGPGQGYEQYFGPGTRLTVT.

The chain is built from TRBV7-3 and TRBJ2-3; 10 bases are a match to TRBD1. Germline CDR1 and CDR2: SGHTA and FQGTGA. The CDR3 spans 15 residues. V shed 5 bases, J shed 5 bases, and the junction held 7 bases outside the gene matches. The CDR3 sequence is CASSLGTGVGDTQYF. The CDR3 nucleotides read TGTGCCAGCAGCCTAGGGACAGGGGTAGGAGATACGCAGTATTTT.

This chain connects TRBV28 to TRBJ1-4; D not certain. CDR3 size: 22 residues. CDR1 is MDHEN and CDR2 is SYDVKM in the germline V gene. The germline V and J ends were trimmed by 4 bases and 0 bases, with 30 bases remaining between them. This CDR3 is CASSSTLGTSERMDATNEKLFF. In DNA form, the CDR3 reads TGTGCCAGCAGTTCGACCCTTGGCACGTCAGAGCGGATGGATGCAACTAATGAAAAACTGTTTTTT.

The V and J genes are TRBV15 and TRBJ1-5; D is unclear. This CDR3 is 13 amino acids long. The V end was cut by 1 base, the J end by 3 bases, with 4 bases between. Germline CDR1 reads LNHNV; CDR2 reads YYDKDF (reference sequence). Here the CDR3 reads CATSRGINQPQHF. The CDR3 coding sequence is TGTGCCACCAGCAGAGGCATCAATCAGCCCCAGCATTTT.

The chain is built from TRBV6-5 and TRBJ2-3, with TRBD2 as a possible D gene (7 bases). Trimming removed 10 bases from V and 2 bases from J, with 16 bases in between. The CDR3 loop spans 14 amino acids. Germline V lookup: CDR1 MNHEY, CDR2 SVGAGI. CDR3 in DNA: TGTGCCATCAGGGAGGGGGGCTTCACAGATACGCAGTATTTT. This codes for CAIREGGFTDTQYF.

The chain employs TRBV19 and TRBJ2-7; a possible D gene is TRBD2 (6 bases). Germline CDR1 LNHDA, CDR2 SQIVND (reference sequence). The CDR3 is 14 amino acids. Trimming took off 10 bases at V and 0 bases at J, with 16 bases between the two ends. CDR3 protein: CATSQEGHSYEQYF. The CDR3 region has the DNA TGTGCCACCTCCCAGGAGGGGCACTCCTACGAGCAGTACTTC.

The chain is built from TRBV3-1 (or the pseudogene TRBV3-2) and TRBJ2-7, with 7 bases identical to TRBD2. With V trimmed by 1 base and J by 0 bases, 6 bases remained unmatched. This CDR3 is built from 16 residues. Per germline, CDR1 LGHDT and CDR2 YNNKEL (reference sequence). The CDR3 nucleotides read TGTGCCAGCAGCCAAGGATTAGGCGGGAGCTCCTACGAGCAGTACTTC. Translating gives CASSQGLGGSSYEQYF.